This T cell receptor (beta chain) was observed in a study of OX40 agonist ivuxolimab in advanced cancers. Here immunoSEQ multiplex PCR was the method, and the copy in TCRdb shows in-frame clones only, minus some. The sample consists of around 10,000 clones, approximately 71% of them appearing once. The table lists this clone with a count of one. V lost 5 bases to trimming and J lost 2 bases, with 13 bases between them. The CDR3 runs to 14 residues. CDR1 and CDR2 from the germline V gene are MNHEY and SVGAGI. This receptor was taken from an adult with an advanced solid tumor such as melanoma, head and neck, liver or kidney cancer. The chain links TRBV6-5 to TRBJ2-7, with D perhaps assigned TRBD1 or TRBD2 (5 bases each). Sequenced here: CD4+ or CD8+ T cells sorted from blood, sampled in a trial of the OX40 agonist ivuxolimab. The CDR3 DNA reads as TGTGCCAGCAGTGCAACCGGGGCTACCTACGAGCAGTACTTC. Translation: CASSATGATYEQYF.